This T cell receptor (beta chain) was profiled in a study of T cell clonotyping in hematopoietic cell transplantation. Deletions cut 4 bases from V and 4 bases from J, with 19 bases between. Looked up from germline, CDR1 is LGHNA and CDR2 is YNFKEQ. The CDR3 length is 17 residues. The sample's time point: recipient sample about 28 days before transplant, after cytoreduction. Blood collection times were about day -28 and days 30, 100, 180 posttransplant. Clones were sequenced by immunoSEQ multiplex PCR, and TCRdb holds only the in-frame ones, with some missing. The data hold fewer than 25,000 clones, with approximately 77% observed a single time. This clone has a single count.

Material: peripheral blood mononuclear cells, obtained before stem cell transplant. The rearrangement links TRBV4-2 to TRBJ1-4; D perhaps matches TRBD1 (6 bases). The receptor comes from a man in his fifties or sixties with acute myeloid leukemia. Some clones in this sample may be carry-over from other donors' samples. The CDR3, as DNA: TGTGCCAGCAGCCCCCGAACCGGGGGGGCCCGTAATGAAAAACTGTTTTTT. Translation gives CASSPRTGGARNEKLFF.